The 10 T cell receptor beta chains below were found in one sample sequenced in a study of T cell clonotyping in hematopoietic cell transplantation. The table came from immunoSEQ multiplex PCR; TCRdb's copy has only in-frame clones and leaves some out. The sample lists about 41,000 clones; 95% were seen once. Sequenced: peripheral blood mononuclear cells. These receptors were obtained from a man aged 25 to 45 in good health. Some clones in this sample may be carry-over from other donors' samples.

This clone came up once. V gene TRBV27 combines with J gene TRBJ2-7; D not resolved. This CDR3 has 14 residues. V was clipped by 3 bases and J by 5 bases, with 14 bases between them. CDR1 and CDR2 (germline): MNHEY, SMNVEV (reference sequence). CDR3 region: CASSFSRIFHEQYF. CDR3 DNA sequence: TGTGCCAGCAGTTTCTCCCGGATCTTCCACGAGCAGTACTTC.

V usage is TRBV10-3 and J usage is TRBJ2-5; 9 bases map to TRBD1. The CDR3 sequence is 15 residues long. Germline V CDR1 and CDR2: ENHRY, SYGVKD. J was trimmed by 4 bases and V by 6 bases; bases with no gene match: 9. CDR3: CAISRDRVLGETQYF. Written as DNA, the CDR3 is TGTGCCATCAGCAGGGACAGGGTCTTGGGAGAGACCCAGTACTTC.

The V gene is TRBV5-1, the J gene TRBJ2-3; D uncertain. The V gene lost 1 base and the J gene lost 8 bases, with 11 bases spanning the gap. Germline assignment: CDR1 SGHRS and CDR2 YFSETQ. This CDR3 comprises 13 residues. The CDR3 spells CASSLSGERTQYF. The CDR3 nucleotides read TGCGCCAGCAGCTTGTCCGGAGAGCGTACGCAGTATTTT.

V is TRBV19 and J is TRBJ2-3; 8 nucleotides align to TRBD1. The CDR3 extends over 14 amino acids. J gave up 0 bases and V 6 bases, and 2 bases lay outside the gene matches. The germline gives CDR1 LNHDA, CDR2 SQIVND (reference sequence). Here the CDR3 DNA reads TGTGCCAGTAGGAGACAGGGGAGCACAGATACGCAGTATTTT. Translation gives CASRRQGSTDTQYF.

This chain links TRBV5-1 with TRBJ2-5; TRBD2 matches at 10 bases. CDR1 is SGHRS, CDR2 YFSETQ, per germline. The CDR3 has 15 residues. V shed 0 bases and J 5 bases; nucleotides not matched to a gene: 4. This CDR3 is CASSLGSGGVETQYF. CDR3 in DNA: TGCGCCAGCAGCTTGGGGAGCGGGGGGGTCGAGACCCAGTACTTC.

CDR3: CASSLTAPNTKNIQYF. The CDR3 region has the DNA TGCGCCAGCAGCTTGACCGCACCAAATACTAAAAACATTCAGTACTTC. The rearrangement joins TRBV5-1 to TRBJ2-4; D remains unclear. There are 16 residues in the CDR3. Germline CDR1 reads SGHRS; CDR2 reads YFSETQ. The germline V and J ends were trimmed by 1 base and 4 bases, with 15 bases remaining between them.

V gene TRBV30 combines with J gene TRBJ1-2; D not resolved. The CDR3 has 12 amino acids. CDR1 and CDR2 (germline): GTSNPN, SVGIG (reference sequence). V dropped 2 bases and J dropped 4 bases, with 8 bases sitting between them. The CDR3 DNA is TGTGCCTGGAGTTCCGGGCCCTATGGCTACACCTTC. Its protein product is CAWSSGPYGYTF.

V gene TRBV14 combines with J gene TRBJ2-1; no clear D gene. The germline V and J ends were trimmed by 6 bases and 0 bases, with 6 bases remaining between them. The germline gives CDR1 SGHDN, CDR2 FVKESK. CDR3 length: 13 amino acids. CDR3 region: CASRESSYNEQFF. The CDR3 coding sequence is TGTGCCAGCAGAGAAAGCTCCTACAATGAGCAGTTCTTC.

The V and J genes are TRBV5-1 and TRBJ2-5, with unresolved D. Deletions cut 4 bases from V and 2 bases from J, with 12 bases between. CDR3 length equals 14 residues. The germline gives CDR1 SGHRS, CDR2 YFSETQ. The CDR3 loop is CASSAFSAQETQYF. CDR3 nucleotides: TGCGCCAGCAGCGCGTTCTCGGCTCAAGAGACCCAGTACTTC.

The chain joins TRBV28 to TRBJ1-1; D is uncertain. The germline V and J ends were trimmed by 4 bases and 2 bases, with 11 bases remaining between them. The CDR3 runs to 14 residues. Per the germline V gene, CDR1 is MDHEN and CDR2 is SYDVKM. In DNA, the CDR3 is TGTGCCAGCAGTTCCCCGGACCTTAACACTGAAGCTTTCTTT. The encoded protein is CASSSPDLNTEAFF. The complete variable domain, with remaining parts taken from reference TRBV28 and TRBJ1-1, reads DVKVTQSSRYLVKRTGEKVFLECVQDMDHENMFWYRQDPGLGLRLIYFSYDVKMKEKGDIPEGYSVSREKKERFSLILESASTNQTSMYLCASSSPDLNTEAFFGQGTRLTVV.